This T cell receptor (beta chain) was sequenced in a study of T-cell memory formation after mild COVID-19. Findings and caveats of the study: The study found balanced CD4/CD8 in clones contracting day 15 to 85 and a CD4+ lean in later expanders. Mostly located in CM and EM were contracting CD4+ clones, with contracting CD8+ clones located in EMRA.

This clonotype has more than one count but fewer than ten. Its antigen remains unknown. TCRdb independently ran MiXCR on the 5' RACE reads; one entry per CDR3 protein. The sample comprises 50,000 or so distinct CDR3 sequences, over 8.5% of which are singletons, and around 11% rests with the top ten. Trimming pared 0 bases from V and 5 bases from J, leaving 14 bases between. In germline, CDR1 is LGHNA, CDR2 YNFKEQ. The CDR3 is 15 residues long. The TCR originated in an adult woman who had mild COVID-19 (a few samples of this study predate the infection). Cell type and time point are not known. This chain uses TRBV4-2 with TRBJ2-7; D is unresolved. Sequenced: PBMCs or a T cell subset sorted from them (not recorded which). The CDR3, as DNA: TGTGCCAGCAGCCAAGATTTCCCCCCCCGGAACGAGCAGTACTTC. Translating gives CASSQDFPPRNEQYF.